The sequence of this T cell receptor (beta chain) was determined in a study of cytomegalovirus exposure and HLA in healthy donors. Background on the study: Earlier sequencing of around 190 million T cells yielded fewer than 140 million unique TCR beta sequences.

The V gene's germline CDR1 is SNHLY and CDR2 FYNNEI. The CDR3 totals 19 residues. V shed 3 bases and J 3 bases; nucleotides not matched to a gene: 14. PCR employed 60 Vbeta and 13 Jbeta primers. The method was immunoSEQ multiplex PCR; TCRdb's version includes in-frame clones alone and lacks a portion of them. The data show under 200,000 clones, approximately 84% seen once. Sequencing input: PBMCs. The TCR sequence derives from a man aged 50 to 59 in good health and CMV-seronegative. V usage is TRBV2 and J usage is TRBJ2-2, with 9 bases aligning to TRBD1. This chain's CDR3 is CASSDWGQGRETHTGELFF. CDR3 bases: TGTGCCAGCAGTGATTGGGGACAGGGAAGGGAAACGCACACCGGGGAGCTGTTTTTT. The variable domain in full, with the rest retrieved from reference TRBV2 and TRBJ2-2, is EPEVTQTPSHQVTQMGQEVILRCVPISNHLYFYWYRQILGQKVEFLVSFYNNEISEKSEIFDDQFSVERPDGSNFTLKIRSTKLEDSAMYFCASSDWGQGRETHTGELFFGEGSRLTVL.